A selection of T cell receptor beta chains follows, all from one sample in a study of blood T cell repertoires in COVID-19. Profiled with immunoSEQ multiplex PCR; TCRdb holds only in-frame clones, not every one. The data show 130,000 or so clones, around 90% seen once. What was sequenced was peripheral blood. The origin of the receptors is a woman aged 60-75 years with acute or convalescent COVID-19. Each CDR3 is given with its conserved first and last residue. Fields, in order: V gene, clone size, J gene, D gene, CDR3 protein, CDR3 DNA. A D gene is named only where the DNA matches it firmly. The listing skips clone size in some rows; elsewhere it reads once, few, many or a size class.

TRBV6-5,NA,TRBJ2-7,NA,CASSFTPGRGLHEQYF,TGTGCCAGCAGTTTCACCCCAGGCCGGGGACTCCACGAGCAGTACTTC
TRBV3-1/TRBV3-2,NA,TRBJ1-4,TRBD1,CASSTATGNEKLFF,TGTGCCAGCAGCACAGCGACAGGGAATGAAAAACTGTTTTTT
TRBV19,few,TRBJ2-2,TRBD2,CASSAAGGSPGELFF,TGTGCCAGTAGTGCCGCGGGGGGGAGTCCCGGGGAGCTGTTTTTT
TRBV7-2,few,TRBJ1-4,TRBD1,CASSLVGTGGNEKLFF,TGTGCCAGCAGCTTAGTAGGGACAGGGGGTAATGAAAAACTGTTTTTT
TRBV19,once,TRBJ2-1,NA,CASSNAGRLAEQFF,TGTGCCAGTAGTAATGCAGGAAGGTTGGCTGAGCAGTTCTTC
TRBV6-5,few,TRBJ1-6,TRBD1,CASSYDGQGRSPLHF,TGTGCCAGCAGTTACGACGGACAGGGGCGGTCACCCCTCCACTTT
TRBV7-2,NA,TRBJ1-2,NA,CASSLEGDSVSSYTF,TGTGCCAGCAGCTTAGAAGGGGACTCCGTATCGAGCTACACCTTC
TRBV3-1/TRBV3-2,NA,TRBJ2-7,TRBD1,CASSPYRGTYEQYF,TGTGCCAGCAGCCCCTACAGGGGGACCTACGAGCAGTACTTC
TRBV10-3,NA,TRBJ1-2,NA,CAISSGLASSGYTF,TGTGCCATCAGTTCGGGACTGGCGTCGAGCGGCTACACCTTC
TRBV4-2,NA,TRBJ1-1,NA,CASSQEGRVNTEAFF,TGTGCCAGCAGCCAAGAGGGCAGGGTGAACACTGAAGCTTTCTTT
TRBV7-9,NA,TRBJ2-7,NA,CASSSQGEQYF,TGTGCCAGCAGCTCACAGGGCGAGCAGTACTTC
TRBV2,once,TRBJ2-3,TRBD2,CASSIGLAGTDTQYF,TGTGCCAGCAGCATAGGACTAGCTGGCACAGATACGCAGTATTTT
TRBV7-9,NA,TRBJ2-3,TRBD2,CASSLDVAGESTDTQYF,TGTGCCAGCAGCTTAGATGTGGCGGGGGAAAGCACAGATACGCAGTATTTT
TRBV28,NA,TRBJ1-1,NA,CASSRTPQNTEAFF,TGTGCCAGCAGTCGGACACCTCAGAACACTGAAGCTTTCTTT
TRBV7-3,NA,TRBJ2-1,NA,CASSSWEYNEQFF,TGTGCCAGCAGCTCCTGGGAGTACAATGAGCAGTTCTTC
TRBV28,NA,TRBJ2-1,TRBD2,CASSLSGGAFSEQFF,TGTGCCAGCAGCCTTAGCGGGGGGGCCTTTTCTGAGCAGTTCTTC
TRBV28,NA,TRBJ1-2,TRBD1,CASSRARGLNYYGYTF,TGTGCCAGCAGCCGAGCGAGGGGGCTAAACTACTATGGCTACACCTTC
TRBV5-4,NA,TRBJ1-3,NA,CASSLGRVGNTIYF,TGTGCCAGCAGCTTGGGCAGGGTTGGAAACACCATATATTTT
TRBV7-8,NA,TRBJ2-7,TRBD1,CASSLGDRGAQYF,TGTGCCAGCAGCTTAGGGGACAGGGGTGCGCAGTACTTC
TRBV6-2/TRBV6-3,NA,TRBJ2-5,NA,CASSPIRTRGIQETQYF,TGTGCCAGCAGCCCTATAAGAACTAGGGGGATCCAAGAGACCCAGTACTTC
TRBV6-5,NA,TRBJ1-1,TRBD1,CASRKDRGNTEAFF,TGTGCCAGCAGAAAGGACAGGGGGAACACTGAAGCTTTCTTT
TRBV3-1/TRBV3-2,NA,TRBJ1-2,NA,CASSLTEVGDYTF,TGTGCCAGCAGCCTGACCGAGGTGGGTGACTACACCTTC